This is a list of T cell receptor beta chains from one sample in a study of STAT5B mutations in CD4+ large granular lymphocyte leukemia. Sequencing was performed with immunoSEQ multiplex PCR; in TCRdb, only in-frame clones are kept and a portion is missing. Of over 30,000 clones in the sample, 76% are singletons; the top ten hold roughly 7.7%. The sequenced material came from CD4+ T cells from blood buffy coats. The source is a human donor in good health. The conserved cysteine and the conserved F or W are not part of the CDR3 here. A D gene is named only where the DNA matches it firmly.

CDR3aa: ARSDKGYRKGNTIY
j_gene: TRBJ1-3
len: 14
v_gene: TRBV5-3
d_gene: -

CDR3aa: ASRHTSTGTDTQY
j_gene: TRBJ2-3
len: 13
v_gene: TRBV5-1
d_gene: -

CDR3aa: ASRPPGAADGYT
j_gene: TRBJ1-2
len: 12
v_gene: TRBV19
d_gene: -

CDR3aa: ASSPASGSYTQY
j_gene: TRBJ2-3
len: 12
v_gene: TRBV7-9
d_gene: TRBD2

CDR3aa: ASSFGQDILYGYT
j_gene: TRBJ1-2
len: 13
v_gene: TRBV7-2
d_gene: TRBD1

CDR3aa: ASSLDPGSGQPQH
j_gene: TRBJ1-5
len: 13
v_gene: TRBV5-1
d_gene: -

CDR3aa: ASSSPAGGSSPLH
j_gene: TRBJ1-6
len: 13
v_gene: TRBV6-6
d_gene: -

CDR3aa: AISGVLGLAVMYEQY
j_gene: TRBJ2-7
len: 15
v_gene: TRBV10-3
d_gene: TRBD2

CDR3aa: ASSLGGTGGARDGYT
j_gene: TRBJ1-2
len: 15
v_gene: TRBV7-9
d_gene: TRBD1

CDR3aa: ASSAVGQGSTDTQY
j_gene: TRBJ2-3
len: 14
v_gene: TRBV7-2
d_gene: -

CDR3aa: ASSLKAGFDVGETQY
j_gene: TRBJ2-5
len: 15
v_gene: TRBV7-9
d_gene: -

CDR3aa: ANSLQAGGPGKNIQY
j_gene: TRBJ2-4
len: 15
v_gene: TRBV14
d_gene: TRBD2

CDR3aa: ASEQGASYNEQF
j_gene: TRBJ2-1
len: 12
v_gene: TRBV21-1
d_gene: -

CDR3aa: ASSPVGTTAYEQY
j_gene: TRBJ2-7
len: 13
v_gene: TRBV27
d_gene: -

CDR3aa: ASSEGRGTGNTIY
j_gene: TRBJ1-3
len: 13
v_gene: TRBV2
d_gene: -

CDR3aa: ASSQPRDRGNTIY
j_gene: TRBJ1-3
len: 13
v_gene: TRBV4-1
d_gene: -

CDR3aa: ASSIQGGSYNEQF
j_gene: TRBJ2-1
len: 13
v_gene: TRBV9
d_gene: -

CDR3aa: ASSSGRGRAPLH
j_gene: TRBJ1-6
len: 12
v_gene: TRBV5-6
d_gene: -

CDR3aa: ASSITGRQPQH
j_gene: TRBJ1-5
len: 11
v_gene: TRBV6-1
d_gene: -

CDR3aa: ASSRREGAPEKLF
j_gene: TRBJ1-4
len: 13
v_gene: TRBV5-4
d_gene: TRBD1

CDR3aa: ASSVGTSGRNEQF
j_gene: TRBJ2-1
len: 13
v_gene: TRBV9
d_gene: TRBD2

CDR3aa: ASHQGQETQY
j_gene: TRBJ2-5
len: 10
v_gene: TRBV28
d_gene: -

CDR3aa: ASSLGFGGGTTDTQY
j_gene: TRBJ2-3
len: 15
v_gene: TRBV5-5
d_gene: TRBD2

CDR3aa: ASSIVRQPFNYGYT
j_gene: TRBJ1-2
len: 14
v_gene: TRBV19
d_gene: -

CDR3aa: AGGFGARGYT
j_gene: TRBJ1-2
len: 10
v_gene: TRBV6-6
d_gene: -

CDR3aa: ASSLKGRNTEAF
j_gene: TRBJ1-1
len: 12
v_gene: TRBV7-3
d_gene: -

CDR3aa: ASSLEGTGNYGYT
j_gene: TRBJ1-2
len: 13
v_gene: TRBV5-1
d_gene: TRBD1

CDR3aa: ASSFPNSPLH
j_gene: TRBJ1-6
len: 10
v_gene: TRBV11-2
d_gene: -

CDR3aa: ASSPLQLGGSQPQH
j_gene: TRBJ1-5
len: 14
v_gene: TRBV18
d_gene: -

CDR3aa: ASSLASGGSSNQPQH
j_gene: TRBJ1-5
len: 15
v_gene: TRBV28
d_gene: -

CDR3aa: ASSIGAGVATNEKLF
j_gene: TRBJ1-4
len: 15
v_gene: TRBV5-1
d_gene: -

CDR3aa: ASSAGQGPYEQY
j_gene: TRBJ2-7
len: 12
v_gene: TRBV18
d_gene: TRBD1

CDR3aa: ASSPQTTDTQY
j_gene: TRBJ2-3
len: 11
v_gene: TRBV18
d_gene: -

CDR3aa: ASSIAGEGELF
j_gene: TRBJ2-2
len: 11
v_gene: TRBV6-6
d_gene: TRBD2

CDR3aa: ASSQGARSETQY
j_gene: TRBJ2-5
len: 12
v_gene: TRBV14
d_gene: -

CDR3aa: ASSLTSGGAPTDTQY
j_gene: TRBJ2-3
len: 15
v_gene: TRBV7-3
d_gene: TRBD2

CDR3aa: TSPTLNTEAF
j_gene: TRBJ1-1
len: 10
v_gene: TRBV1
d_gene: -

CDR3aa: ASSEMGQGNYGYT
j_gene: TRBJ1-2
len: 13
v_gene: TRBV2
d_gene: TRBD1

CDR3aa: ASSLRAGEKLF
j_gene: TRBJ1-4
len: 11
v_gene: TRBV5-4
d_gene: -

CDR3aa: ASSITEREQPQH
j_gene: TRBJ1-5
len: 12
v_gene: TRBV19
d_gene: -

CDR3aa: ASEEGNTEAF
j_gene: TRBJ1-1
len: 10
v_gene: TRBV2
d_gene: -

CDR3aa: ASSKSPPGANVLT
j_gene: TRBJ2-6
len: 13
v_gene: TRBV5-1
d_gene: -

CDR3aa: ASSVEGLSDYGYT
j_gene: TRBJ1-2
len: 13
v_gene: TRBV9
d_gene: -

CDR3aa: ASSLGETQY
j_gene: TRBJ2-5
len: 9
v_gene: TRBV11-3
d_gene: -

CDR3aa: ASSQDRAGGFNEQF
j_gene: TRBJ2-1
len: 14
v_gene: TRBV4-2
d_gene: TRBD2

CDR3aa: ASSTLRGLNTEAF
j_gene: TRBJ1-1
len: 13
v_gene: TRBV27
d_gene: -

CDR3aa: ASSPRLEQGAGEQY
j_gene: TRBJ2-7
len: 14
v_gene: TRBV18
d_gene: TRBD1

CDR3aa: ASSISGRVNYGYT
j_gene: TRBJ1-2
len: 13
v_gene: TRBV19
d_gene: -

CDR3aa: ASSGTGGYEQY
j_gene: TRBJ2-7
len: 11
v_gene: TRBV5-1
d_gene: TRBD1

CDR3aa: ASSPAVGSYNEQF
j_gene: TRBJ2-1
len: 13
v_gene: TRBV18
d_gene: -

CDR3aa: ASSTTANTEAF
j_gene: TRBJ1-1
len: 11
v_gene: TRBV6-4
d_gene: -

CDR3aa: ASSLDGTSGGYT
j_gene: TRBJ1-2
len: 12
v_gene: TRBV7-9
d_gene: -

CDR3aa: ASSTGLPFNYGYT
j_gene: TRBJ1-2
len: 13
v_gene: TRBV5-4
d_gene: -

CDR3aa: ASRLDRDYGYT
j_gene: TRBJ1-2
len: 11
v_gene: TRBV12-2
d_gene: -

CDR3aa: ASSLESEQY
j_gene: TRBJ2-7
len: 9
v_gene: TRBV11-3
d_gene: -

CDR3aa: ASSLGQGATGKYGYT
j_gene: TRBJ1-2
len: 15
v_gene: TRBV5-4
d_gene: TRBD1

CDR3aa: ASSDISGSTDTQY
j_gene: TRBJ2-3
len: 13
v_gene: TRBV2
d_gene: -

CDR3aa: SVVLGEGTEAF
j_gene: TRBJ1-1
len: 11
v_gene: TRBV29-1
d_gene: -

CDR3aa: ASTKQGVRETQY
j_gene: TRBJ2-5
len: 12
v_gene: TRBV21-1
d_gene: -